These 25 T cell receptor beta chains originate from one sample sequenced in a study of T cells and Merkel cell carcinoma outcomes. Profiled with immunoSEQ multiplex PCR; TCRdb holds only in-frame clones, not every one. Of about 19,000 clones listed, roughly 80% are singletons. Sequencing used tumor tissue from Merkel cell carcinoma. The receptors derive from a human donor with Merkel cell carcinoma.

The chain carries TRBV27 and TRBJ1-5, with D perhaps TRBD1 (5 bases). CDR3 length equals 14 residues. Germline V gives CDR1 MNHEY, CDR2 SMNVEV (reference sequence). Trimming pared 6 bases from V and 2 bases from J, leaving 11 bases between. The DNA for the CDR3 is TGTGCCAGCAGCCGGGGCCGCGGCAATCAGCCCCAGCATTTT. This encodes CASSRGRGNQPQHF.

In DNA form, the CDR3 reads TGTGCCAGCAGTTCTCAGGGCTATGGCTACACCTTC. It codes for CASSSQGYGYTF. The chain recombines TRBV28 with TRBJ1-2, with D maybe TRBD1 (5 bases). Trimming cost V 4 bases and J 4 bases, with 7 bases left between them. Germline-derived CDR1 and CDR2 are MDHEN and SYDVKM. The CDR3 extends over 12 amino acids.

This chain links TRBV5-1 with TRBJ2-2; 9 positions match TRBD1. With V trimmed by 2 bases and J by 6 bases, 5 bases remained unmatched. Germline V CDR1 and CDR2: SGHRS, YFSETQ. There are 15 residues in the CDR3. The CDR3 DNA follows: TGCGCCAGCAGCTTCGACAGGGGGGGATCCGGGGAGCTGTTTTTT. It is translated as CASSFDRGGSGELFF.

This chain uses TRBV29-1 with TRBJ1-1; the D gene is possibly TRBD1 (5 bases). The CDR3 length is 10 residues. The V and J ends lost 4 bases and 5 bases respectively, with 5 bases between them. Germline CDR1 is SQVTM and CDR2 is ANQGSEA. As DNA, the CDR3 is TGCAGCGTTGGGGGGACTGAAGCTTTCTTT. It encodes CSVGGTEAFF.

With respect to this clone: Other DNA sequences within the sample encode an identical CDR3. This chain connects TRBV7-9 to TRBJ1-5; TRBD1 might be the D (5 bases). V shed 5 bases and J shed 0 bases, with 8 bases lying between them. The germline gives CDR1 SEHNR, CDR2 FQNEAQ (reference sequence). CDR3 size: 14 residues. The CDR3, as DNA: TGTGCCAGCAGCCTCAGGGATAGCAATCAGCCCCAGCATTTT. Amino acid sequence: CASSLRDSNQPQHF.

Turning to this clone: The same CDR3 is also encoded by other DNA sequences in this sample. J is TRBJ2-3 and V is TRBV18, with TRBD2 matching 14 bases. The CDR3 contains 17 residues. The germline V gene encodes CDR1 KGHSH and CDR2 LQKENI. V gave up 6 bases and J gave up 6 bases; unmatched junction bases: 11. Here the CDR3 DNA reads TGTGCCAGCTCCCCTCGGCCGGGACTAGCGGGAGAGGATACGCAGTATTTT. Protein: CASSPRPGLAGEDTQYF. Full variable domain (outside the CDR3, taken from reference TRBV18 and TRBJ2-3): NAGVMQNPRHLVRRRGQEARLRCSPMKGHSHVYWYRQLPEEGLKFMVYLQKENIIDESGMPKERFSAEFPKEGPSILRIQQVVRGDSAAYFCASSPRPGLAGEDTQYFGPGTRLTVL.

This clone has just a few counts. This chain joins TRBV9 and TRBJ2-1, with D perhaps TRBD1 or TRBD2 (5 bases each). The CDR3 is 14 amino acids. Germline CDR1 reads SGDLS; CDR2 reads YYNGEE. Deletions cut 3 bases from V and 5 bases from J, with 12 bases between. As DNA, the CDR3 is TGTGCCAGCAGCGACCGGGACCACGACAATGAGCAGTTCTTC. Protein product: CASSDRDHDNEQFF.

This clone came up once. The CDR3 here is CASTEMGARDTIYF. The CDR3 nucleotides read TGTGCCAGCACCGAGATGGGGGCGCGGGACACCATATATTTT. The chain couples TRBV6-6 to TRBJ1-3; D might be TRBD1 (6 bases). This CDR3 region has 14 residues. Per the germline V gene, CDR1 is MNHNY and CDR2 is SVGAGI (reference sequence). Between the trimmed V and J ends, which lost 7 bases and 8 bases, there was a span of 18 bases.

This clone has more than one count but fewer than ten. The CDR3: CASSYSAGGTEAFF. The CDR3, as DNA: TGTGCCAGCAGTTACTCGGCAGGGGGCACTGAAGCTTTCTTT. This chain uses TRBV6-5 with TRBJ1-1; 7 bases line up with TRBD1. The V and J ends lost 0 bases and 4 bases, in that order; junction bases with no gene match: 2. The CDR3 totals 14 residues. Germline CDR1 MNHEY, CDR2 SVGAGI.

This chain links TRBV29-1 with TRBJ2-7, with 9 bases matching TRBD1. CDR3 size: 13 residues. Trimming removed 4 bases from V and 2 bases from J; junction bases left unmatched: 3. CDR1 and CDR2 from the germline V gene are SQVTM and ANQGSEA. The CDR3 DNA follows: TGCAGCGTTGTGACAGGGGGGACCTACGAGCAGTACTTC. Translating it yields CSVVTGGTYEQYF.

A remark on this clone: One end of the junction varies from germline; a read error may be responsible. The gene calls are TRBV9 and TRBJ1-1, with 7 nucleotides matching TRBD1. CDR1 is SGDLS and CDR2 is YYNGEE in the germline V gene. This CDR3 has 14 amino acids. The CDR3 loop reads CASSPDRLGTEVFF. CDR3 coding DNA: TGTGCCAGCAGCCCGGACAGGTTGGGCACTGAAGTTTTCTTT.

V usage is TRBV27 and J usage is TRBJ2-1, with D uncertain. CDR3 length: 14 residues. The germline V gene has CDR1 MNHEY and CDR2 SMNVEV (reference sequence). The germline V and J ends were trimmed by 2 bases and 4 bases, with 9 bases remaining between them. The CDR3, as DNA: TGTGCCAGCAGTTTAGATAATACTTACAATGAGCAGTTCTTC. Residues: CASSLDNTYNEQFF.

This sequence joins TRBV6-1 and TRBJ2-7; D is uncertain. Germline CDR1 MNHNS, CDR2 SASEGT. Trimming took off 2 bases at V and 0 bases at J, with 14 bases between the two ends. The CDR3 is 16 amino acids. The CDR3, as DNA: TGTGCCAGCAGTGAACCGCCATTCAGGTCCTCCTACGAGCAGTACTTC. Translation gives CASSEPPFRSSYEQYF.

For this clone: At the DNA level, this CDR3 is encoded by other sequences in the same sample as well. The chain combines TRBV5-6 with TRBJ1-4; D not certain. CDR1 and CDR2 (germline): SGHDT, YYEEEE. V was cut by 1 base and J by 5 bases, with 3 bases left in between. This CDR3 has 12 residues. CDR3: CASSLNNEKLFF. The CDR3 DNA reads TGTGCCAGCAGCTTGAACAATGAAAAACTGTTTTTT.

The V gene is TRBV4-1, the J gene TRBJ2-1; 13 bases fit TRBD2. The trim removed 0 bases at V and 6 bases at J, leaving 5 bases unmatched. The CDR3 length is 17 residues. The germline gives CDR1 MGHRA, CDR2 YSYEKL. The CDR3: CASSQDPGLAGINEQFF. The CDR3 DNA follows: TGCGCCAGCAGCCAAGACCCGGGACTAGCGGGGATCAATGAGCAGTTCTTC.

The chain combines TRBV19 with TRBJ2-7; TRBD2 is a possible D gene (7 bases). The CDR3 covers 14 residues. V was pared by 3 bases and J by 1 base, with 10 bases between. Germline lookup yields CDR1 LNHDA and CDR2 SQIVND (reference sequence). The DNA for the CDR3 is TGTGCCAGTAGTATCCGGGGGGCGTCCTACGAGCAGTACTTC. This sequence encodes CASSIRGASYEQYF.

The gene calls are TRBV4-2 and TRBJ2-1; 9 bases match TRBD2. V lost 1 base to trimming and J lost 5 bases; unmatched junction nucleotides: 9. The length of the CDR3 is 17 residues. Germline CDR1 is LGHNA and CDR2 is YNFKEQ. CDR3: CASSQVLAGDLHNEQFF. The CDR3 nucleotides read TGTGCCAGCAGCCAAGTCTTAGCGGGGGACCTACACAATGAGCAGTTCTTC.

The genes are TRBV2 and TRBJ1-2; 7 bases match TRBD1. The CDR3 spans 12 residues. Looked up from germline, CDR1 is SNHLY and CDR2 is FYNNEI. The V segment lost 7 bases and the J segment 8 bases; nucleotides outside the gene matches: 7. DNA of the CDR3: TGTGCCAGCAAAGACAGGGTGACCGGCTACACCTTC. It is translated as CASKDRVTGYTF.

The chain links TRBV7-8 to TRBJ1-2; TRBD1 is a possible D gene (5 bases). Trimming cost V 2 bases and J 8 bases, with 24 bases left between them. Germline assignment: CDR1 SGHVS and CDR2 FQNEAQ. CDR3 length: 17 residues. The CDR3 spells CASSLLTGTVKAGGYTF. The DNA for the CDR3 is TGTGCCAGCAGCTTACTGACCGGGACTGTCAAAGCGGGAGGCTACACCTTC.

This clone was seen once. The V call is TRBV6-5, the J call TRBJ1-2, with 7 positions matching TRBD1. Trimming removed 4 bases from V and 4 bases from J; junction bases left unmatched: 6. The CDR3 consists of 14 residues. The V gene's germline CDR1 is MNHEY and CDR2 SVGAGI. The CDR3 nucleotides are TGTGCCAGCAGTTCGCCGAGGACAGGCTATGGCTACACCTTC. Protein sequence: CASSSPRTGYGYTF.

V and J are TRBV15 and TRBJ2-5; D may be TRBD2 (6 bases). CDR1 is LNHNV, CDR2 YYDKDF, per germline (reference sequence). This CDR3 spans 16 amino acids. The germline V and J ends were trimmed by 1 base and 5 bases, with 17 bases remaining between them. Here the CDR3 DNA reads TGTGCCACCAGCAGAGGGAGGGAGGCAGCAAAGGAGACCCAGTACTTC. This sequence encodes CATSRGREAAKETQYF.

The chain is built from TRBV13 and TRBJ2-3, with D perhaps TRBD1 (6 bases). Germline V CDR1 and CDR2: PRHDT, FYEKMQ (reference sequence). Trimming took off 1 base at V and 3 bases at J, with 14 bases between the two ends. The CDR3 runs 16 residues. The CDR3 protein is CASSLALGHGTDTQYF. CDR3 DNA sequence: TGTGCCAGCAGCTTAGCGCTGGGACACGGAACAGATACGCAGTATTTT.

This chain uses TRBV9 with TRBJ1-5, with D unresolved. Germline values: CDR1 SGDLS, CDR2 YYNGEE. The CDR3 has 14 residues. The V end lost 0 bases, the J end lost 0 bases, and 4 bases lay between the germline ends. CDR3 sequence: CASSVGNSNQPQHF. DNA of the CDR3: TGTGCCAGCAGCGTAGGTAATAGCAATCAGCCCCAGCATTTT.

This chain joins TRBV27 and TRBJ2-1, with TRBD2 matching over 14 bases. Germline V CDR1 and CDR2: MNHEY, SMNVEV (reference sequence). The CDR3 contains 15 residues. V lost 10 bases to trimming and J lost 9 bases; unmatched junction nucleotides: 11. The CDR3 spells CATNPGLAGAGEQFF. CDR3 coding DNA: TGTGCCACTAACCCGGGACTAGCGGGGGCCGGTGAGCAGTTCTTC.

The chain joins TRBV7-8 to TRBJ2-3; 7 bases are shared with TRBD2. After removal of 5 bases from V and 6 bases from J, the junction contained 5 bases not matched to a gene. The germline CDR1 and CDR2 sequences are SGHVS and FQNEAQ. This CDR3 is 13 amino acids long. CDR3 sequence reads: CASSLMGGDTQYF. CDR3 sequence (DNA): TGTGCCAGCAGCCTAATGGGAGGGGATACGCAGTATTTT.